This T cell receptor (beta chain) was obtained from a study of memory CD4+ T cells and cytomegalovirus serostatus. Single viable CD3+CD4+CD8-CD45RO+ cells were sorted as the memory CD4+ T cells. After thawing, CD4+ T cells were positively selected. The table came from immunoSEQ multiplex PCR; TCRdb's copy has only in-frame clones and leaves some out. The sample contains 27,000 or so clones, roughly three quarters of which appear only once. The germline V gene encodes CDR1 SGHRS and CDR2 YFSETQ. The CDR3 contains 14 residues. This clone was detected only once. Its antigen remains unknown. The junction and the germline gene differ at one end; a read error may be behind it. Regarding the study as a whole: Suggested: most of the CMV-linked TCR signature lies in CD4+ memory cells. Of around 160 reported CMV TCRbeta sequences, 67 were found in memory CD4+ repertoires.

The receptor was isolated from an adult in good health and CMV-seronegative. The rearrangement joins TRBV5-1 to TRBJ2-7, with D tentatively TRBD1 (5 bases). The sequenced sample consisted of memory CD4+ T cells from blood. CDR3 coding DNA: TGCGCCAGCAGCGTAGGGGCACAAGGATACGAGCAGCACTTC. Its translation: CASSVGAQGYEQHF.